This TCR beta chain was documented in a study of cytomegalovirus exposure and HLA in healthy donors. The CDR3 covers 15 residues. Germline values: CDR1 MNHEY, CDR2 SVGAGI. V shed 0 bases, J shed 2 bases, and the junction held 1 base outside the gene matches. Donors came from a validation cohort of about 110 subjects, distinct from the first 666-subject cohort. The method was immunoSEQ multiplex PCR; TCRdb's version includes in-frame clones alone and lacks a portion of them. The sample gives 150,000 to 200,000 clones, about 82% of which show up once; about 1.5% is in the top ten. Study-level points and caveats: Rare sequences made up most TCRs, while some public TCRs were found in many donors. The tendency of first-cohort TCR clusters to co-occur in the 120 validation repertoires was the finding of a later analysis. Under in vitro conditions, a few CMV-associated chains were confirmed as specific for CMV antigens.

A remark on this clone: Its matching antigen is unknown. Different DNA sequences within this sample yield the same CDR3.

The clonotype was recovered from a young woman in good health and CMV-seronegative. The genes are TRBV6-5 and TRBJ1-2, with 9 bases identical to TRBD1. The sample taken for sequencing was PBMCs. CDR3 amino acids: CASSYSGQGNYGYTF. In DNA form, the CDR3 reads TGTGCCAGCAGTTACTCTGGACAGGGGAACTATGGCTACACCTTC.